The entry below describes one T cell receptor beta chain. Its matching antigen is unknown. This entry comes from a study of T-cell reconstitution after alpha-beta-depleted transplantation in children. Preparation of the TCRbeta library was carried out with unique molecular identifiers. TCRdb itself ran the PCR reads through MiXCR, one entry per CDR3 protein. There are over 450,000 distinct CDR3 sequences in the sample; roughly a tenth occur only once, and 2% lies in the top ten. Overall study findings and caveats: Roughly two months post-transplant, alpha-beta T cells reportedly originated from several hundred graft clones that had expanded. Where some patients showed high TCRbeta diversity at day 60, it came from recipient T cells and thymic progenitors that had survived. Diversity and T-cell counts at one year after transplant derived mostly from new T cells.

Germline CDR1 is MRHNA and CDR2 is SNTAGT. This CDR3 is 13 amino acids long. V lost 2 bases to trimming and J lost 2 bases, with 5 bases between them. The source material was PBMCs, sampled before TCRalphabeta/CD19-depleted stem cell transplant. The TCR was taken from a child aged 2 to 10 with inherited bone marrow failure, due to receive a stem cell transplant. The rearrangement links TRBV6-4 to TRBJ2-3; D remains unclear. The CDR3 region has the DNA TGTGCCAGCAGTGACGCGGTCACAGATACGCAGTATTTT. Translating gives CASSDAVTDTQYF.